This T cell receptor (beta chain) was recorded in a study of T cell responses to AZD1222 COVID-19 vaccine. The overall study: Second-dose intervals of approximately 4 or approximately 12 weeks were pooled.

Here immunoSEQ multiplex PCR was the method, and the copy in TCRdb shows in-frame clones only, minus some. The sample yields approximately 150,000 clones, approximately 90% seen once. Study-wide points: Repertoires were sampled only after the peak T cell response.

Turning to this clone: Its antigen is as yet unknown.

The TCR was taken from an adult in good health. Sequences were derived from peripheral blood, sampled on day 0 of AZD1222 vaccination.

Here the CDR3 reads CASIQSGTASEAFF. Here the CDR3 DNA reads TGTGCCAGCATCCAATCCGGGACAGCCTCTGAAGCTTTCTTT. V is TRBV28 and J is TRBJ1-1; 7 positions agree with TRBD1. Per germline, CDR1 MDHEN and CDR2 SYDVKM. V lost 7 bases, J lost 6 bases, and 11 bases stayed unmatched. This CDR3 is built from 14 residues.